The 21 T cell receptor beta chains below were found in one sample sequenced in a study of PD-1 blockade in classical Hodgkin lymphoma. Repertoires were generated with immunoSEQ multiplex PCR, while TCRdb's copy carries only in-frame clones and drops some. Seen here are about 32,000 clones, 88% observed once, and the top ten hold more than 0.95%. As to time point: newly diagnosed, previously untreated cHL patient sample. Magnetic negative selection was used to purify CD4+ T cells from thawed PBMCs. The sequencing input was CD4+ T cells from blood. These receptors were obtained from a human donor with classical Hodgkin lymphoma.

The rearrangement links TRBV7-9 to TRBJ2-2, with D maybe TRBD2 (5 bases). This CDR3 is 16 amino acids long. V lost 5 bases to trimming and J lost 3 bases, with 16 bases between them. Germline-derived CDR1 and CDR2 are SEHNR and FQNEAQ (reference sequence). As DNA, the CDR3 is TGTGCCAGCAGCGGGCGGGTCTCCGACTACACCGGGGAGCTGTTTTTT. Protein: CASSGRVSDYTGELFF.

The chain recombines TRBV5-1 with TRBJ1-1; D call uncertain. V lost 1 base to trimming and J lost 1 base, with 8 bases between them. From germline, CDR1 is SGHRS and CDR2 YFSETQ. The CDR3 sequence is 14 residues long. CDR3 in amino acids: CASSLSTTNTEAFF. The CDR3 region has the DNA TGCGCCAGCAGCTTGTCAACGACGAACACTGAAGCTTTCTTT.

This clone occurred a few times. The chain links TRBV6-1 to TRBJ1-2; D is ambiguous. CDR3 length: 14 amino acids. V was cut by 6 bases and J by 1 base, with 12 bases left in between. Germline V lookup: CDR1 MNHNS, CDR2 SASEGT. CDR3 protein: CASSPDGFNYGYTF. DNA for the CDR3: TGTGCCAGCAGCCCGGACGGATTTAACTATGGCTACACCTTC.

V gene TRBV9 combines with J gene TRBJ2-1; D gene uncertain. The germline V gene has CDR1 SGDLS and CDR2 YYNGEE. The CDR3 spans 15 residues. V shed 3 bases and J shed 5 bases, with 15 bases lying between them. This CDR3 reads CASSERGYDNNEQFF. DNA of the CDR3: TGTGCCAGCAGCGAACGAGGTTATGATAACAATGAGCAGTTCTTC.

The V and J genes are TRBV5-6 and TRBJ1-4; D remains ambiguous. V gave up 0 bases and J gave up 4 bases, with 7 bases separating them. The CDR3 is made up of 14 amino acids. Germline V gene lookup returns CDR1 SGHDT and CDR2 YYEEEE. This chain's CDR3 is CASSLAGNNEKLFF. CDR3 sequence (DNA): TGTGCCAGCAGCTTGGCCGGGAATAATGAAAAACTGTTTTTT.

V gene TRBV10-2 combines with J gene TRBJ1-2; D is perhaps TRBD1 (5 bases). The CDR3 length is 15 residues. V lost 1 base to trimming and J lost 2 bases, with 11 bases between them. The germline gives CDR1 WSHSY, CDR2 SAAADI. CDR3 in amino acids: CASSEYQTVNYGYTF. The CDR3 DNA is TGCGCCAGCAGTGAGTACCAGACAGTCAACTATGGCTACACCTTC.

The DNA for the CDR3 is TGTGCCAGCAGCTTAACCCACATTCAGTACTTC. This gives the protein CASSLTHIQYF. This chain joins TRBV7-2 and TRBJ2-4; D is uncertain. Germline values: CDR1 SGHTA, CDR2 FQGNSA. Deletions cut 2 bases from V and 8 bases from J, with 4 bases between. CDR3 length equals 11 residues.

The V call is TRBV7-9, the J call TRBJ2-5; D tentatively fits TRBD1 or TRBD2 (6 bases each). Germline loops: CDR1 SEHNR, CDR2 FQNEAQ (reference sequence). The V and J ends lost 9 bases and 2 bases respectively, with 19 bases between them. The CDR3 runs 15 residues. CDR3: CASYHLRGLQETQYF. As DNA, the CDR3 is TGTGCCAGTTATCATCTTCGGGGGCTACAAGAGACCCAGTACTTC.

The V and J genes are TRBV9 and TRBJ1-3; D gene uncertain. V lost 4 bases, J lost 4 bases, and 18 bases lay in between. This CDR3 spans 16 amino acids. Germline V gene data show CDR1 as SGDLS and CDR2 as YYNGEE. This CDR3 reads CASSPIASTGGNTIYF. The CDR3 DNA sequence: TGTGCCAGCAGCCCCATCGCCTCAACGGGCGGAAACACCATATATTTT.

The genes are TRBV1 and TRBJ2-7; the DNA was not used to check the table's D call, TRBD2. TRBV1 represents a pseudogene. The CDR3 runs 15 residues. CDR3 coding DNA: TGCACCAGCAGCCAAGAAGGACGGGGATTCTACGAGCAGTACGTC. Amino acid sequence: CTSSQEGRGFYEQYV.

The chain has TRBV19 and TRBJ2-3, with a possible D match to TRBD2 (5 bases). The V gene lost 5 bases and the J gene lost 5 bases, with 11 bases spanning the gap. The CDR3 totals 13 residues. CDR1 is LNHDA and CDR2 is SQIVND in the germline V gene (reference sequence). The CDR3 coding sequence is TGTGCCAGTAGTCGGGGTTTGGGAGATACGCAGTATTTT. Residues: CASSRGLGDTQYF.

Details on this clone: One end of the junction varies from germline; a read error may be responsible. The V gene is TRBV15, the J gene TRBJ2-1; either TRBD1 or TRBD2 may supply D (5 bases each). This CDR3 spans 13 amino acids. Germline V CDR1 and CDR2: LNHNV, YYDKDF (reference sequence). In DNA form, the CDR3 reads TGTGCCACCAGCAGAGATCCTCGGGACGGGGAAATCTTC. This encodes CATSRDPRDGEIF. Looking up the rest from reference TRBV15 and TRBJ2-1 gives the full variable domain: DAMVIQNPRYQVTQFGKPVTLSCSQTLNHNVMYWYQQKSSQAPKLLFHYYDKDFNNEADTPDNFQSRRPNTSFCFLDIRSPGLGDTAMYLCATSRDPRDGEIFGPGTRLTVL.

The chain links TRBV6-1 to TRBJ1-3, with 8 bases identical to TRBD1. Germline V lookup: CDR1 MNHNS, CDR2 SASEGT. This CDR3 region has 14 residues. V lost 8 bases and J lost 7; bases outside the gene matches: 10. CDR3 in DNA: TGTGCCAGCGTTGAGGACAGGGTAGCGAACACCATATATTTT. It encodes CASVEDRVANTIYF.

The J gene is TRBJ1-2, the V gene TRBV2, with D tentatively TRBD1 (6 bases). Between the trimmed V and J ends, which lost 3 bases and 10 bases, there was a span of 15 bases. CDR3 length equals 13 residues. Germline V lookup: CDR1 SNHLY, CDR2 FYNNEI. The CDR3 sequence is CASSDRGRGSYTF. The CDR3 DNA sequence: TGTGCCAGCAGTGACCGGGGGCGAGGCTCCTACACCTTC. The variable domain in full, completed from reference TRBV2 and TRBJ1-2, reads EPEVTQTPSHQVTQMGQEVILRCVPISNHLYFYWYRQILGQKVEFLVSFYNNEISEKSEIFDDQFSVERPDGSNFTLKIRSTKLEDSAMYFCASSDRGRGSYTFGSGTRLTVV.

The chain carries TRBV13 and TRBJ2-7, with D tentatively TRBD1 (6 bases). The CDR3 is 11 amino acids. The V end lost 6 bases, the J end lost 9 bases, and 12 bases lay between the germline ends. The V gene's germline CDR1 is PRHDT and CDR2 FYEKMQ (reference sequence). The CDR3 protein is CASRATGLQYF. The CDR3 bases are TGTGCCAGCAGAGCTACAGGGTTGCAGTACTTC.

The V and J genes are TRBV7-3 and TRBJ2-3; 7 bases fit TRBD2. J lost 2 bases, V lost 1 base, and 12 bases had no gene match. The CDR3 spans 18 residues. Germline assignment: CDR1 SGHTA and CDR2 FQGTGA. The CDR3 is CASSLNPPQRGYTDTQYF. As DNA, the CDR3 is TGTGCCAGCAGCTTAAATCCCCCACAGCGGGGCTACACAGATACGCAGTATTTT. Looking up the rest from reference TRBV7-3 and TRBJ2-3 gives the full variable domain: GAGVSQTPSNKVTEKGKYVELRCDPISGHTALYWYRQSLGQGPEFLIYFQGTGAADDSGLPNDRFFAVRPEGSVSTLKIQRTERGDSAVYLCASSLNPPQRGYTDTQYFGPGTRLTVL.

In DNA, the CDR3 is TGTGCCAGCAGCGGGGGAGGGAGCACAGATACGCAGTATTTT. It translates to CASSGGGSTDTQYF. The V and J genes are TRBV5-8 and TRBJ2-3, with 7 nucleotides matching TRBD2. The V gene's germline CDR1 is SGHTS and CDR2 YDEGEE. This CDR3 spans 14 amino acids. V dropped 4 bases and J dropped 0; count of bases not matched to a gene: 2.

J is TRBJ2-1 and V is TRBV4-1; 13 bases align to TRBD2. CDR1 and CDR2 (germline): MGHRA, YSYEKL. With V trimmed by 4 bases and J by 5 bases, 5 bases remained unmatched. The CDR3 runs 16 residues. As DNA, the CDR3 is TGCGCCAGCAGCCCGATACTAGCGGGAGGGCACAATGAGCAGTTCTTC. Translating it yields CASSPILAGGHNEQFF.

The chain links TRBV11-1 to TRBJ2-5; the D is unclear. Germline V gene sequence: CDR1 SGHAT, CDR2 FQDESV (reference sequence). The V and J ends lost 1 base and 4 bases respectively, with 13 bases between them. The CDR3 runs 15 residues. CDR3 sequence reads: CASSLGGTLIETQYF. The CDR3 DNA is TGTGCCAGCAGCTTAGGAGGAACCTTGATAGAGACCCAGTACTTC.

The chain carries TRBV5-1 and TRBJ2-3; D not resolved. Germline loops: CDR1 SGHRS, CDR2 YFSETQ. V lost 2 bases, J lost 4 bases, and 8 bases lay in between. This CDR3 spans 13 amino acids. CDR3 bases: TGCGCCAGCAGCTTAGGCACCTCAGATACGCAGTATTTT. It translates to CASSLGTSDTQYF.

The CDR3, as DNA: TGCAGCGTTGAACCAGGCACAGATACGCAGTATTTT. Protein product: CSVEPGTDTQYF. The V call is TRBV29-1, the J call TRBJ2-3, with D unclear. This CDR3 contains 12 residues. Trimming stripped 2 bases from V and 1 base from J, with 4 bases between. Germline V gives CDR1 SQVTM, CDR2 ANQGSEA.